A single sample gave rise to the 25 T cell receptor beta chains below, sequenced in a study of blood T cell repertoires in COVID-19. This table comes from immunoSEQ multiplex PCR, and its TCRdb copy is limited to in-frame clones, with some not included. In the table there are about 370,000 clones, more than 75% of which are singletons. The sequenced material came from peripheral blood. These receptors all stem from a woman in her twenties or thirties with COVID-19, enrolled during active disease.

The V call is TRBV7-8, the J call TRBJ2-3; a weak D match, TRBD2 (6 bases). CDR3 length: 15 amino acids. The V gene lost 2 bases and the J gene lost 6 bases, with 15 bases spanning the gap. CDR1 and CDR2 (germline): SGHVS, FQNEAQ. In nucleotides, the CDR3 is TGTGCCAGCAGCTTAAATCGGGGGAATATGGATACGCAGTATTTT. As protein: CASSLNRGNMDTQYF.

The V call is TRBV9, the J call TRBJ2-7; no reliable D call. CDR3 length: 14 amino acids. CDR1 is SGDLS, CDR2 YYNGEE, per germline. Between the trimmed V and J ends, which lost 0 bases and 4 bases, there was a span of 11 bases. DNA for the CDR3: TGTGCCAGCAGCGTAGGTACGGCTAGTTACGAGCAGTACTTC. Amino acids: CASSVGTASYEQYF.

This chain uses TRBV21-1 with TRBJ1-4; the table gives TRBD1 as D, unverified against the DNA. TRBV21-1 is a pseudogene. CDR3 length: 16 amino acids. CDR3 in amino acids: CASSKMAGQGSQKLFF. CDR3 nucleotide sequence: TGTGCCAGCAGCAAAATGGCAGGACAGGGGTCCCAAAAACTGTTTTTT.

This sequence joins TRBV5-6 and TRBJ2-6; tentatively, D is TRBD1 (6 bases). The CDR3 extends over 18 amino acids. V was trimmed by 7 bases and J by 0 bases, leaving 20 bases between them. CDR1 and CDR2 (germline): SGHDT, YYEEEE. CDR3 sequence reads: CASYVRGRASSGANVLTF. Written as DNA, the CDR3 is TGTGCCAGCTATGTCAGGGGACGGGCTTCCTCTGGGGCCAACGTCCTGACTTTC.

This chain links TRBV2 with TRBJ1-6; tentatively, D is TRBD1 (6 bases). This CDR3 has 13 residues. Germline values: CDR1 SNHLY, CDR2 FYNNEI. Trimming shortened V by 5 bases and J by 10 bases, and 12 bases separated the two germline ends. CDR3 amino acids: CASSTGRGSPLHF. CDR3 sequence (DNA): TGTGCCAGCAGTACAGGGCGGGGGTCACCCCTCCACTTT.

The rearrangement uses TRBV6-1 and TRBJ1-1, with D perhaps matching TRBD1 (6 bases). V lost 3 bases to trimming and J lost 1 base, with 9 bases between them. The CDR3 is 14 amino acids. The V gene's germline CDR1 is MNHNS and CDR2 SASEGT. In nucleotides, the CDR3 is TGTGCCAGCAGTGAGCCCAGGGGGAACACTGAAGCTTTCTTT. Encoded protein: CASSEPRGNTEAFF.

The V gene is TRBV6-5, the J gene TRBJ2-3; 10 nucleotides agree with TRBD2. V shed 5 bases, J shed 5 bases, and the junction held 7 bases outside the gene matches. There are 15 residues in the CDR3. Germline CDR1 and CDR2: MNHEY and SVGAGI. The CDR3 region has the DNA TGTGCCAGCAGTAGGACTAGCGGTTTATTAGATACGCAGTATTTT. Amino acids: CASSRTSGLLDTQYF.

The V and J genes are TRBV30 and TRBJ1-6; TRBD1 is a possible D gene (6 bases). Trimming took 5 bases from V and 4 from J, leaving 9 bases between them. CDR1 is GTSNPN, CDR2 SVGIG, per germline (reference sequence). CDR3 length: 13 amino acids. This chain's CDR3 is CAWVGQYNSPLHF. The CDR3, as DNA: TGTGCCTGGGTTGGACAGTATAATTCACCCCTCCACTTT.

The chain carries TRBV6-6 and TRBJ1-2; D gene unclear. This CDR3 spans 12 amino acids. The V end lost 7 bases, the J end lost 0 bases, and 6 bases lay between the germline ends. Germline lookup yields CDR1 MNHNY and CDR2 SVGAGI (reference sequence). The CDR3 here is CASKQSNYGYTF. The DNA of the CDR3 is TGTGCCAGCAAGCAATCTAACTATGGCTACACCTTC.

The chain uses TRBV24-1 and TRBJ2-2; D gene ambiguous. Germline V CDR1 and CDR2: KGHDR, SFDVKD. The CDR3 is 13 residues long. The V and J ends lost 3 bases and 7 bases respectively, with 8 bases between them. The CDR3 is CATSDIEFGELFF. For the CDR3, the DNA is TGTGCCACCAGTGATATTGAGTTCGGGGAGCTGTTTTTT.

The chain is built from TRBV6-5 and TRBJ1-4, with 10 positions matching TRBD1. V lost 6 bases and J lost 12; bases outside the gene matches: 7. The CDR3 totals 13 residues. Germline CDR1 MNHEY, CDR2 SVGAGI. CDR3 coding DNA: TGTGCCAGCAGGCGACAGGGGGCGAGGGAACTGTTTTTT. Its protein is CASRRQGARELFF.

The rearrangement links TRBV27 to TRBJ2-1, with 8 bases that match TRBD2. Looked up from germline, CDR1 is MNHEY and CDR2 is SMNVEV (reference sequence). With 5 bases clipped from V and 8 bases from J, the junction kept 11 bases outside the gene matches. The CDR3 runs to 15 residues. The DNA of the CDR3 is TGTGCCAGCAGTCGACCGGGACTAGGGAATGATGAGCAGTTCTTC. As protein: CASSRPGLGNDEQFF.

This rearrangement joins TRBV19 to TRBJ2-7; 7 bases are a match to TRBD2. CDR1 and CDR2 from the germline V gene are LNHDA and SQIVND (reference sequence). The CDR3 totals 16 residues. With V trimmed by 5 bases and J by 8 bases, 18 bases remained unmatched. CDR3 DNA sequence: TGTGCCAGTAGTCTCTCCTTCGGGGGGAACCTCGCCAAGCAGTACTTC. It translates to CASSLSFGGNLAKQYF.

V usage is TRBV4-1 and J usage is TRBJ1-2; D gene uncertain. The CDR3 is 16 amino acids. Trimming cost V 0 bases and J 4 bases, with 15 bases left between them. Germline V gives CDR1 MGHRA, CDR2 YSYEKL. CDR3 sequence: CASSQDITIIGYGYTF. CDR3 nucleotides: TGCGCCAGCAGCCAAGATATTACCATCATCGGCTATGGCTACACCTTC.

The rearrangement joins TRBV7-3 to TRBJ2-2; 12 bases map to TRBD2. J gave up 0 bases and V 5 bases, and 4 bases lay outside the gene matches. Germline values: CDR1 SGHTA, CDR2 FQGTGA. This CDR3 region has 17 residues. CDR3 region: CASSRGLAGANTGELFF. The CDR3 DNA reads TGTGCCAGCAGCCGGGGACTAGCGGGCGCGAACACCGGGGAGCTGTTTTTT.

V is TRBV15 and J is TRBJ1-6; 9 nucleotides agree with TRBD1. CDR3 length equals 17 residues. Germline CDR1 reads LNHNV; CDR2 reads YYDKDF (reference sequence). V gave up 1 base and J gave up 8 bases; unmatched junction bases: 9. CDR3 loop: CATSRASGQGSDSPLHF. The CDR3 DNA reads TGTGCCACCAGCAGAGCGTCGGGACAGGGCTCGGATTCACCCCTCCACTTT.

The rearrangement links TRBV6-5 to TRBJ2-2, with 8 positions matching TRBD2. Germline trimming cut 7 bases from V and 2 bases from J; bases unmatched to any gene: 6. Germline V gene sequence: CDR1 MNHEY, CDR2 SVGAGI. CDR3 size: 15 residues. For the CDR3, the DNA is TGTGCCAGCAATACCGGGACTAGAAACACCGGGGAGCTGTTTTTT. The encoded protein is CASNTGTRNTGELFF.

The V gene is TRBV9, the J gene TRBJ2-3; 10 nucleotides align to TRBD2. CDR1 SGDLS and CDR2 YYNGEE come from the germline V gene. The CDR3 sequence is 16 residues long. V trimming: 0 bases; J trimming: 6 bases; junction bases outside the gene matches: 7. The DNA of the CDR3 is TGTGCCAGCAGCGTAGTACCTAGCGGGAGCGGGGATACGCAGTATTTT. Translated, it gives CASSVVPSGSGDTQYF. The full variable domain, completed using reference TRBV9 and TRBJ2-3, is DSGVTQTPKHLITATGQRVTLRCSPRSGDLSVYWYQQSLDQGLQFLIQYYNGEERAKGNILERFSAQQFPDLHSELNLSSLELGDSALYFCASSVVPSGSGDTQYFGPGTRLTVL.

The chain joins TRBV10-3 to TRBJ2-7; 10 nucleotides line up with TRBD2. The CDR3 runs to 16 residues. Per germline, CDR1 ENHRY and CDR2 SYGVKD. V lost 4 bases, J lost 1 base, and 7 bases stayed unmatched. DNA of the CDR3: TGTGCCATCAGTGTCATAGCGGGAGGTCCTTCCTACGAGCAGTACTTC. Protein sequence: CAISVIAGGPSYEQYF.

Only a few counts were recorded for this clone. The chain uses TRBV7-2 and TRBJ2-1; tentatively, D is TRBD1 (7 bases). Germline values: CDR1 SGHTA, CDR2 FQGNSA. The CDR3 runs 15 residues. V lost 1 base to trimming and J lost 4 bases, with 11 bases between them. The CDR3, as DNA: TGTGCCAGCAGCTTAGGGCAGGGGGGATACAATGAGCAGTTCTTC. This encodes CASSLGQGGYNEQFF.

CDR3 nucleotide sequence: TGTGCCAGTAGTATAGGAGCGGGAGGGCTCAATGAGCAGTTCTTC. As protein: CASSIGAGGLNEQFF. The V gene is TRBV19, the J gene TRBJ2-1, with 10 nucleotides matching TRBD2. V shed 1 base and J 6 bases; nucleotides not matched to a gene: 3. The CDR3 is 15 amino acids. Per the germline V gene, CDR1 is LNHDA and CDR2 is SQIVND (reference sequence).

The chain links TRBV7-9 to TRBJ2-3, with 7 nucleotides matching TRBD1. Per germline, CDR1 SEHNR and CDR2 FQNEAQ (reference sequence). V trimming: 1 base; J trimming: 4 bases; junction bases outside the gene matches: 2. The CDR3 is 14 residues long. As DNA, the CDR3 is TGTGCCAGCAGCTTAGTGCAGGGGGCAGATACGCAGTATTTT. It is translated as CASSLVQGADTQYF.

The chain uses TRBV9 and TRBJ2-3, with 15 nucleotides matching TRBD2. This CDR3 region has 18 residues. With V trimmed by 4 bases and J by 8 bases, 14 bases remained unmatched. In germline, CDR1 is SGDLS, CDR2 YYNGEE. The CDR3 nucleotides are TGTGCCAGCAGCCCAGTGGGACTAGCGGGAGGTTTAGTCGCTACGCAGTATTTT. Protein: CASSPVGLAGGLVATQYF.

V usage is TRBV4-3 and J usage is TRBJ1-1, with D possibly matching TRBD1 (5 bases). Germline V gene sequence: CDR1 LGHNA, CDR2 YSLEER. The germline V and J ends were trimmed by 3 bases and 1 base, with 12 bases remaining between them. This CDR3 contains 15 residues. CDR3 nucleotide sequence: TGCGCCAGCAGCCAGGGGACTTTCGCGAACACTGAAGCTTTCTTT. Translated, it gives CASSQGTFANTEAFF.

The V gene is TRBV30, the J gene TRBJ1-6; D remains unclear. The CDR3 totals 14 residues. Germline V gene sequence: CDR1 GTSNPN, CDR2 SVGIG (reference sequence). The V and J ends lost 3 bases and 7 bases respectively, with 13 bases between them. The CDR3 protein is CAWRPHLRNSPLHF. The CDR3 region has the DNA TGTGCCTGGAGGCCCCACCTTCGGAATTCACCCCTCCACTTT.